This entry lists 20 T cell receptor beta chains sequenced from one sample in a study of T-cell reconstitution after alpha-beta-depleted transplantation in children. Preparing the TCRbeta library involved the use of unique molecular identifiers. TCRdb called the PCR reads again in MiXCR, with one record for every CDR3 protein. The sample records 300,000 to 400,000 distinct CDR3 sequences, about a sixth being singletons. The sample here was PBMCs, mostly from graft donor cells, taken 360 days after TCRalphabeta/CD19-depleted stem cell transplant. The receptors stem from a male patient under 10 years old who had a stem cell transplant for acute lymphoblastic leukemia, so the T cells may come from the graft donor.

At least ten counts were recorded for this clonotype. The chain has TRBV15 and TRBJ2-5; tentative D call: TRBD2 (6 bases). This CDR3 has 14 residues. The ends were cut back, 0 bases at V and 5 bases at J, with 10 bases in the middle. The germline CDR1 and CDR2 sequences are LNHNV and YYDKDF (reference sequence). For the CDR3, the DNA is TGTGCCACCAGCAGAGATTCGGGGGTTGAGACCCAGTACTTC. Translating gives CATSRDSGVETQYF.

V gene TRBV5-4 combines with J gene TRBJ1-2; a possible D gene is TRBD1 (5 bases). CDR1 and CDR2 (germline): SGHNT, YYREEE (reference sequence). The CDR3 is 14 residues long. V was pared by 7 bases and J by 1 base, with 14 bases between. CDR3 DNA sequence: TGTGCCAGCGGCCCAGGGCGGTATAACTATGGCTACACCTTC. Residues: CASGPGRYNYGYTF.

This clonotype has more than one count but fewer than ten. This chain links TRBV19 with TRBJ2-7, with D unresolved. The CDR3 sequence is 15 residues long. CDR1 is LNHDA, CDR2 SQIVND, per germline (reference sequence). Between the trimmed V and J ends, which lost 1 base and 1 base, there was a span of 11 bases. The CDR3 loop reads CASSIAAGNSYEQYF. The DNA of the CDR3 is TGTGCCAGTAGTATAGCGGCAGGTAATTCCTACGAGCAGTACTTC.

Many counts were recorded for this clonotype. V usage is TRBV28 and J usage is TRBJ2-5; 9 nucleotides agree with TRBD1. After removal of 6 bases from V and 5 bases from J, the junction contained 7 bases not matched to a gene. Germline assignment: CDR1 MDHEN and CDR2 SYDVKM. This CDR3 is built from 14 residues. The CDR3 here is CASRGGQGGETQYF. DNA of the CDR3: TGTGCCAGCAGGGGGGGACAGGGCGGCGAGACCCAGTACTTC.

This clonotype was observed a few times. The chain links TRBV6-1 to TRBJ2-5; D remains unclear. Germline V gives CDR1 MNHNS, CDR2 SASEGT. The CDR3 is 11 residues long. V was shortened by 7 bases and J by 5 bases, with 8 bases between the two germline ends. The CDR3 DNA follows: TGTGCCAGCACTAGGCGGGAGACCCAGTACTTC. Residues: CASTRRETQYF.

This clonotype has a handful of counts. The chain recombines TRBV20-1 with TRBJ2-6; weak D call: TRBD2 (7 bases). This CDR3 spans 13 amino acids. V shed 5 bases and J shed 4 bases, with 9 bases lying between them. CDR1 and CDR2 (germline): DFQATT, SNEGSKA (reference sequence). DNA for the CDR3: TGCAGTGCTGGGGGGGCGGGGGCCAACGTCCTGACTTTC. The encoded protein is CSAGGAGANVLTF.

This clonotype was observed a handful of times. This sequence joins TRBV10-2 and TRBJ2-7, with unresolved D. CDR1 and CDR2 from the germline V gene are WSHSY and SAAADI. Trimming took off 2 bases at V and 1 base at J, with 12 bases between the two ends. The CDR3 loop spans 15 amino acids. The chain's CDR3 is CASSEPAKISYEQYF. DNA for the CDR3: TGCGCCAGCAGTGAGCCGGCGAAGATTTCCTACGAGCAGTACTTC.

The V gene is TRBV12-3 or TRBV12-4, the J gene TRBJ2-1, with TRBD2 identical over 8 bases. This CDR3 has 14 residues. After removal of 5 bases from V and 7 bases from J, the junction contained 7 bases not matched to a gene. CDR3 sequence reads: CASSTPGLVNEQFF. The CDR3 DNA is TGTGCCAGCAGTACGCCGGGACTAGTAAATGAGCAGTTCTTC.

This clonotype was picked up a small number of times. The genes are TRBV29-1 and TRBJ2-1, with 8 bases identical to TRBD1. The CDR3 is made up of 12 amino acids. Trimming cost V 7 bases and J 7 bases; bases outside gene matches: 6. CDR1 and CDR2 from the germline V gene are SQVTM and ANQGSEA. CDR3 region: CSADTGGNEQFF. CDR3 DNA sequence: TGCAGCGCTGACACAGGGGGAAATGAGCAGTTCTTC.

The chain combines TRBV7-9 with TRBJ2-7, with a tentative D call TRBD1 (6 bases). The V end lost 3 bases, the J end lost 2 bases, and 14 bases lay between the germline ends. The V gene's germline CDR1 is SEHNR and CDR2 FQNEAQ (reference sequence). This CDR3 contains 15 residues. The CDR3 protein is CASSFPDSSTYEQYF. For the CDR3, the DNA is TGTGCCAGCAGCTTTCCGGACAGCAGTACCTACGAGCAGTACTTC. Full variable domain (remainder filled in from reference TRBV7-9 and TRBJ2-7): DTGVSQNPRHKITKRGQNVTFRCDPISEHNRLYWYRQTLGQGPEFLTYFQNEAQLEKSRLLSDRFSAERPKGSFSTLEIQRTEQGDSAMYLCASSFPDSSTYEQYFGPGTRLTVT.

This clonotype was observed a handful of times. The chain combines TRBV29-1 with TRBJ2-5, with D uncertain. In germline, CDR1 is SQVTM, CDR2 ANQGSEA. The CDR3 contains 11 residues. The V end lost 7 bases, the J end lost 4 bases, and 10 bases lay between the germline ends. The CDR3 DNA is TGCAGCGCCTCCACTGGAGAGACCCAGTACTTC. Its translation is CSASTGETQYF.

This sequence joins TRBV7-6 and TRBJ2-3; 8 bases match TRBD1. Germline V gives CDR1 SGHVS, CDR2 FNYEAQ. The CDR3 totals 15 residues. V lost 6 bases, J lost 1 base, and 6 bases stayed unmatched. CDR3 amino acids: CASRPTTGGTDTQYF. For the CDR3, the DNA is TGTGCCAGCAGGCCTACGACAGGGGGCACAGATACGCAGTATTTT.

The sample holds a few counts of this clonotype. The gene calls are TRBV20-1 and TRBJ1-5; 12 bases agree with TRBD1. The CDR3 has 19 amino acids. Germline-derived CDR1 and CDR2 are DFQATT and SNEGSKA (reference sequence). Germline trimming cut 5 bases from V and 4 bases from J; bases unmatched to any gene: 18. The CDR3 reads CSAVRWDRGRRGPNQPQHF. The CDR3 bases are TGCAGTGCTGTAAGGTGGGACAGGGGGCGACGGGGCCCAAATCAGCCCCAGCATTTT.

This clonotype was observed at least ten times. The V call is TRBV4-1, the J call TRBJ2-1; D not resolved. CDR1 and CDR2 from the germline V gene are MGHRA and YSYEKL. This CDR3 spans 16 amino acids. Trimming took 0 bases from V and 10 from J, leaving 19 bases between them. The DNA of the CDR3 is TGCGCCAGCAGCCAAGAAAGAGGTCTGGCCATCCGGGAGCAGTTCTTC. Its protein is CASSQERGLAIREQFF.

The chain is built from TRBV28 and TRBJ2-5; 7 bases agree with TRBD1. V was clipped by 5 bases and J by 4 bases; unmatched bases: 7. The CDR3 covers 14 residues. CDR1 is MDHEN, CDR2 SYDVKM, per germline. The CDR3 spells CASSNAGGSETQYF. CDR3 DNA sequence: TGTGCCAGCAGTAACGCAGGGGGTTCAGAGACCCAGTACTTC.

This clonotype was detected ten times or more. V is TRBV28 and J is TRBJ2-5; D might be TRBD1 or TRBD2, each matching 7 bases. The germline CDR1 and CDR2 sequences are MDHEN and SYDVKM. The CDR3 loop spans 15 amino acids. Deletions cut 4 bases from V and 3 bases from J, with 15 bases between. CDR3: CASSYRGGSEETQYF. The CDR3, as DNA: TGTGCCAGCAGTTACAGGGGAGGGTCGGAAGAGACCCAGTACTTC.

This clonotype was observed a single time. The chain carries TRBV11-2 and TRBJ2-2, with TRBD2 as a possible D gene (6 bases). V shed 8 bases and J shed 7 bases, with 20 bases lying between them. The CDR3 totals 15 residues. CDR1 and CDR2 from the germline V gene are SGHAT and FQNNGV. In DNA, the CDR3 is TGTGCCAGCTCCCCCCCGGTCGGGAGTTTCGGGGAGCTGTTTTTT. This codes for CASSPPVGSFGELFF.

This clonotype turned up a few times. CDR3 DNA sequence: TGCGCCAGCAGCCTGAGGACTAGAAGTTTTCTGAATGAGCAGTTCTTC. Translating gives CASSLRTRSFLNEQFF. The chain combines TRBV4-3 with TRBJ2-1, with 7 nucleotides matching TRBD2. The CDR3 totals 16 residues. The germline CDR1 and CDR2 sequences are LGHNA and YSLEER. V was pared by 4 bases and J by 7 bases, with 13 bases of the junction left unmatched.

The chain joins TRBV6-1 to TRBJ2-2; 11 bases map to TRBD1. This CDR3 has 14 residues. J gave up 4 bases and V 7 bases, and 2 bases lay outside the gene matches. The germline CDR1 and CDR2 sequences are MNHNS and SASEGT. In nucleotides, the CDR3 is TGTGCCAGCACGGGACAGGGGGGCACCGGGGAGCTGTTTTTT. Translated, it gives CASTGQGGTGELFF.

This rearrangement joins TRBV10-3 to TRBJ2-7, with unresolved D. Germline CDR1 reads ENHRY; CDR2 reads SYGVKD. This CDR3 region has 12 residues. Trimming left V 9 bases short and J 3 bases short, with 12 bases between. The CDR3 DNA follows: TGTGCCATGGGCCGGACGGACTACGAGCAGTACTTC. It codes for CAMGRTDYEQYF.